This T cell receptor beta chain comes out of a study of T cell repertoires in cytomegalovirus infection. This clonotype showed up many times. Its antigen remains unidentified. TCRdb reprocessed the reads via MiXCR and lists one record per CDR3 protein. This sample has approximately 300,000 distinct CDR3 sequences, with roughly 28% found just once. The receptor comes from a human donor in good health (CMV status not recorded). Some clones in this sample may be carry-over from other donors' samples. The source was cultured PBMCs, collected from culture after CMV antigen stimulation.

This chain's CDR3 is CASSPGPRSDEQFF. CDR3 nucleotide sequence: TGTGCCAGCAGTCCTGGGCCTAGGAGCGATGAGCAGTTCTTC. The rearrangement joins TRBV28 to TRBJ2-1; D call uncertain. Trimming took 5 bases from V and 8 from J, leaving 16 bases between them. Germline loops: CDR1 MDHEN, CDR2 SYDVKM. The CDR3 is 14 amino acids.